This TCR beta chain was identified in a study of blood T cell repertoires in COVID-19. On the study more broadly: Samples came from the United States, Italy and Spain, spanning acute and convalescent COVID-19. The analysed material was cDNA or gDNA that came from T cells, B-cell-depleted T cells, or PBMCs.

Authors' processing steps: The authors estimated nucleated cell counts from reference gene primer amplification. Generated by immunoSEQ multiplex PCR, the TCRdb table keeps only in-frame clones and is missing some. V and J calls and clone size are given by that table; D and trimming were obtained from the DNA. The repertoire holds nearly 200,000 clones, with 82% as singletons. Germline values: CDR1 MNHEY, CDR2 SMNVEV (reference sequence). The trim removed 6 bases at V and 1 base at J, leaving 4 bases unmatched. The CDR3 sequence is 15 residues long. The sample holds a few counts of this clone. In the same sample, other DNA sequences code for this CDR3.

The chain uses TRBV27 and TRBJ2-2, with 8 bases aligning to TRBD1. The TCR comes from a human donor with acute or convalescent COVID-19. The donor label of this sample is uncertain. The sample taken for sequencing was peripheral blood. CDR3 region: CASSTGTGNTGELFF. The CDR3 DNA reads TGTGCCAGCAGCACCGGGACAGGGAACACCGGGGAGCTGTTTTTT.